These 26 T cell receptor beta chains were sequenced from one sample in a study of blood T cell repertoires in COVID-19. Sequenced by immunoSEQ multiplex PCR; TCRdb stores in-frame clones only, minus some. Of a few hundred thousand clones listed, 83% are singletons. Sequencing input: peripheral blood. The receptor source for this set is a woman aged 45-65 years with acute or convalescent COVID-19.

DNA for the CDR3: TGTGCCAGCAGTAAATTAACTTACAGGGCTAACTATGGCTACACCTTC. It yields the protein CASSKLTYRANYGYTF. The chain couples TRBV28 to TRBJ1-2; TRBD1 is a possible D gene (6 bases). CDR1 and CDR2 (germline): MDHEN, SYDVKM. CDR3 length: 16 amino acids. V lost 5 bases to trimming and J lost 0 bases, with 16 bases between them.

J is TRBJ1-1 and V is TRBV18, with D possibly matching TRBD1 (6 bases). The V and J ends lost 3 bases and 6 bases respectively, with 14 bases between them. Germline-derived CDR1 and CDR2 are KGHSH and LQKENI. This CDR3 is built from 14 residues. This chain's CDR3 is CASSPTGFGAEAFF. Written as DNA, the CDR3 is TGTGCCAGCTCACCTACAGGGTTCGGGGCTGAAGCTTTCTTT.

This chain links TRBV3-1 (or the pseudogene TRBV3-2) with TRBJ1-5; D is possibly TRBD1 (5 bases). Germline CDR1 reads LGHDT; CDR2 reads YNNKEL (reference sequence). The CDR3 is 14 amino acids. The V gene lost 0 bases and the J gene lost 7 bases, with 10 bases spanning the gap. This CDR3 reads CASSQDRGSQPQHF. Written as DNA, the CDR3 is TGTGCCAGCAGCCAAGATCGGGGGAGCCAGCCCCAGCATTTT.

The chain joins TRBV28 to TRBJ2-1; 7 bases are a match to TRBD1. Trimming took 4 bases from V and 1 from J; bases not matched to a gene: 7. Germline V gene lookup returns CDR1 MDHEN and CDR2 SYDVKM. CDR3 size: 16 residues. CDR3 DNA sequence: TGTGCCAGCAGTTCCCGGACAGGACGATCCTACAATGAGCAGTTCTTC. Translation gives CASSSRTGRSYNEQFF.

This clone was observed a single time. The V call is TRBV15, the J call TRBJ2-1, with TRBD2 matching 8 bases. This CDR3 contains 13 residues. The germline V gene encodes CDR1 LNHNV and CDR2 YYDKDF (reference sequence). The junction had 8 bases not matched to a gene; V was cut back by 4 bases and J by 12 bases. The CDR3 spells CATSTIAGFGQFF. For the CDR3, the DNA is TGTGCCACCAGCACAATAGCGGGATTCGGGCAGTTCTTC.

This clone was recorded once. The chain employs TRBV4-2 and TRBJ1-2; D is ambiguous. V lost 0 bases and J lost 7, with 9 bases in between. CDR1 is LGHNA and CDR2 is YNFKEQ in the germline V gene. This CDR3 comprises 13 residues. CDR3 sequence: CASSQDNGVGYTF. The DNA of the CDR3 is TGTGCCAGCAGCCAAGATAACGGGGTTGGCTACACCTTC.

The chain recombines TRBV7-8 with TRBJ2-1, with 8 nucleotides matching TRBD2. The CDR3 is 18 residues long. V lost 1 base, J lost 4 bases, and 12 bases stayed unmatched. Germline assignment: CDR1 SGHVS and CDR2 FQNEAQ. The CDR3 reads CASSLVAFLASGYNEQFF. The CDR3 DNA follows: TGTGCCAGCAGCTTAGTTGCCTTTCTGGCTAGCGGGTACAATGAGCAGTTCTTC.

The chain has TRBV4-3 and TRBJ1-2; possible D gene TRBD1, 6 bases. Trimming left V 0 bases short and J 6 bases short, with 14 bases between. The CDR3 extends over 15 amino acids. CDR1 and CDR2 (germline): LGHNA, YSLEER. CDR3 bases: TGCGCCAGCAGCCAAGATCCCAGGGGCAGCGATGGCTACACCTTC. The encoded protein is CASSQDPRGSDGYTF.

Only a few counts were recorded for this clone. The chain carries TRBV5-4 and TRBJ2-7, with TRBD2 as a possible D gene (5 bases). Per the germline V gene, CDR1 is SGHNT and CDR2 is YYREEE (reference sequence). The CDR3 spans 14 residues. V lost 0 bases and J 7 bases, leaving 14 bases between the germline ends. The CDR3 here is CASSLGASTGEQYF. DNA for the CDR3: TGTGCCAGCAGCTTGGGGGCATCGACGGGAGAGCAGTACTTC.

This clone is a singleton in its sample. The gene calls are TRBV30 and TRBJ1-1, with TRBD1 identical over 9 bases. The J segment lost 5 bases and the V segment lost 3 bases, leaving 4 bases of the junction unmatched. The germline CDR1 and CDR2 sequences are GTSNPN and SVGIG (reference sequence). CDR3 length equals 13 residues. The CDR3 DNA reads TGTGCCTGGAGGTGGGACAGGGAGACTGAAGCTTTCTTT. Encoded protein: CAWRWDRETEAFF. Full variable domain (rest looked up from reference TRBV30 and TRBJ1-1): SQTIHQWPATLVQPVGSPLSLECTVEGTSNPNLYWYRQAAGRGLQLLFYSVGIGQISSEVPQNLSASRPQDRQFILSSKKLLLSDSGFYLCAWRWDRETEAFFGQGTRLTVV.

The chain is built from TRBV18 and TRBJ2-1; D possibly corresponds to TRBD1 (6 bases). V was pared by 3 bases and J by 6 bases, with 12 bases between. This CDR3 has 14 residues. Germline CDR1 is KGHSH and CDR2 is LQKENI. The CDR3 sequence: CASSPTQQGNEQFF. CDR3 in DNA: TGTGCCAGCTCACCGACACAACAGGGCAATGAGCAGTTCTTC.

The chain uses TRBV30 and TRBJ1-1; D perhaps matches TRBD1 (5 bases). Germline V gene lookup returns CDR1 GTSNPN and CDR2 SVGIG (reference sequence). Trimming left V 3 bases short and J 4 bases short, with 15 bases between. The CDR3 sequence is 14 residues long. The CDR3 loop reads CAWRTAYDSTEAFF. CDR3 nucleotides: TGTGCCTGGAGGACAGCGTACGACAGCACTGAAGCTTTCTTT. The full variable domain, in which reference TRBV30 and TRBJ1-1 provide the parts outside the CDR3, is SQTIHQWPATLVQPVGSPLSLECTVEGTSNPNLYWYRQAAGRGLQLLFYSVGIGQISSEVPQNLSASRPQDRQFILSSKKLLLSDSGFYLCAWRTAYDSTEAFFGQGTRLTVV.

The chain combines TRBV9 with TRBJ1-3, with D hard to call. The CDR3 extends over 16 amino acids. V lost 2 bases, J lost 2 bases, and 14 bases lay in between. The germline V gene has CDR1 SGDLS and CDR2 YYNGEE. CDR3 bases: TGTGCCAGCAGCGTTTCTTCCCGCGGGGCTGGAAACACCATATATTTT. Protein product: CASSVSSRGAGNTIYF.

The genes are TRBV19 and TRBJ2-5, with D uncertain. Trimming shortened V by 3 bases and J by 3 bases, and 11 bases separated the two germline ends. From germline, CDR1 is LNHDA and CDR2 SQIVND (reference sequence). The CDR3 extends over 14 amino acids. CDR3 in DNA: TGTGCCAGTAGTATTAGTGTGGCGGAAGAGACCCAGTACTTC. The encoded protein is CASSISVAEETQYF.

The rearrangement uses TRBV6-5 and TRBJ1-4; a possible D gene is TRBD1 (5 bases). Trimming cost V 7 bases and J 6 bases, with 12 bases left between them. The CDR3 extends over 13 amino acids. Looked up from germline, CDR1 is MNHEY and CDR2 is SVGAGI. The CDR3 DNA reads TGTGCCAGCATTCTGTGGGGCGATGAAAAACTGTTTTTT. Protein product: CASILWGDEKLFF.

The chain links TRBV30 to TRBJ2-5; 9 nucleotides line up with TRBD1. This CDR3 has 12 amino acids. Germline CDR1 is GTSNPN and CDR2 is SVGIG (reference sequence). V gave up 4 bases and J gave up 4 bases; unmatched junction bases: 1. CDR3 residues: CAWTTGGETQYF. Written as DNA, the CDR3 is TGTGCCTGGACGACAGGGGGAGAGACCCAGTACTTC. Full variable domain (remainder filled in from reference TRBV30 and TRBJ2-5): SQTIHQWPATLVQPVGSPLSLECTVEGTSNPNLYWYRQAAGRGLQLLFYSVGIGQISSEVPQNLSASRPQDRQFILSSKKLLLSDSGFYLCAWTTGGETQYFGPGTRLLVL.

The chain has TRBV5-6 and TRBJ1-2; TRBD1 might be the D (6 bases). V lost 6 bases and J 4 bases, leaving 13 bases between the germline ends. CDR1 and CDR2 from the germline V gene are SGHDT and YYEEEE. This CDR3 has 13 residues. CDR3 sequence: CASNTQGPYGYTF. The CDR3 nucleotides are TGTGCCAGCAACACACAGGGACCCTATGGCTACACCTTC.

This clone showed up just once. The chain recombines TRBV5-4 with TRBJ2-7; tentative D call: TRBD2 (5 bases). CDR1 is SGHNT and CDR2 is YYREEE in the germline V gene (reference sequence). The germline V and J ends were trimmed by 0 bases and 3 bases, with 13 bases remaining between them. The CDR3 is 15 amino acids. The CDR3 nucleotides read TGTGCCAGCAGCTTGGGAAGGTACCGGGACTACGAGCAGTACTTC. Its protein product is CASSLGRYRDYEQYF.

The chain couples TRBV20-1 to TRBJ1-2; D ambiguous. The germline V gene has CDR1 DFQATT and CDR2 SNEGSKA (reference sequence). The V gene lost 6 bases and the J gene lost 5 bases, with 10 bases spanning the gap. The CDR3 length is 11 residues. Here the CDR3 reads CSASNLYGYTF. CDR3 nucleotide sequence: TGCAGTGCGAGCAATTTGTATGGCTACACCTTC.

CDR3 protein: CASSPGTSDFWGYTF. The CDR3 region has the DNA TGTGCCAGCTCTCCCGGGACATCGGATTTCTGGGGCTACACCTTC. The chain uses TRBV18 and TRBJ1-2, with D possibly being TRBD1 (6 bases). The CDR3 has 15 amino acids. CDR1 is KGHSH and CDR2 is LQKENI in the germline V gene. The germline V and J ends were trimmed by 6 bases and 8 bases, with 22 bases remaining between them.

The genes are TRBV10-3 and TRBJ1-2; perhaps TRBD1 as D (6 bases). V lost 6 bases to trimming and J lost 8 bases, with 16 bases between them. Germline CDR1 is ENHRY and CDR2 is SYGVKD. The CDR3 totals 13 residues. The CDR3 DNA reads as TGTGCCATCAGCTTAGACAGGTCCCGGGGCTACACCTTC. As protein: CAISLDRSRGYTF.

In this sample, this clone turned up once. In DNA, the CDR3 is TGTGCCAGCAGCTTGCAGGTCACTGGGGAGACCCAGTACTTC. This encodes CASSLQVTGETQYF. The chain has TRBV5-6 and TRBJ2-5; D remains unclear. Germline lookup yields CDR1 SGHDT and CDR2 YYEEEE. The CDR3 covers 14 residues. Trimming shortened V by 1 base and J by 5 bases, and 12 bases separated the two germline ends.

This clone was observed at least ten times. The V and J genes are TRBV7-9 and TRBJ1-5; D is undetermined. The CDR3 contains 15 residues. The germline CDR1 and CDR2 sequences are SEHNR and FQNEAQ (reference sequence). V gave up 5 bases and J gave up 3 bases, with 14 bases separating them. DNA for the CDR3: TGTGCCAGCAGCCCTCCGGACGGACTCAATCAGCCCCAGCATTTT. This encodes CASSPPDGLNQPQHF.

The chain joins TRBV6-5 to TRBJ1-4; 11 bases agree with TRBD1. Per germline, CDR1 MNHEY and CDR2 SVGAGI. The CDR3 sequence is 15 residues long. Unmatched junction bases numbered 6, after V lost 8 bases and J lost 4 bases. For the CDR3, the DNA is TGTGCCAGCGAACGGACAGGGGGCCTTAATGAAAAACTGTTTTTT. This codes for CASERTGGLNEKLFF.

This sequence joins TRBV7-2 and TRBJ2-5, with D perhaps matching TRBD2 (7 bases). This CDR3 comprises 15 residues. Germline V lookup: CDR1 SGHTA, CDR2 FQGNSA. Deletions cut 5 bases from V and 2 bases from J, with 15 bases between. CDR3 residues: CASSEFAGAQETQYF. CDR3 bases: TGTGCCAGCAGCGAATTCGCGGGGGCGCAAGAGACCCAGTACTTC.

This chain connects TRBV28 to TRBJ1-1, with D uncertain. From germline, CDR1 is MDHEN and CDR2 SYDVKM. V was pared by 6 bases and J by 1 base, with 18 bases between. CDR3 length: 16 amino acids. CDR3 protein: CASSPIITFKNTEAFF. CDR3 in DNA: TGTGCCAGCAGCCCCATTATCACTTTCAAGAACACTGAAGCTTTCTTT.